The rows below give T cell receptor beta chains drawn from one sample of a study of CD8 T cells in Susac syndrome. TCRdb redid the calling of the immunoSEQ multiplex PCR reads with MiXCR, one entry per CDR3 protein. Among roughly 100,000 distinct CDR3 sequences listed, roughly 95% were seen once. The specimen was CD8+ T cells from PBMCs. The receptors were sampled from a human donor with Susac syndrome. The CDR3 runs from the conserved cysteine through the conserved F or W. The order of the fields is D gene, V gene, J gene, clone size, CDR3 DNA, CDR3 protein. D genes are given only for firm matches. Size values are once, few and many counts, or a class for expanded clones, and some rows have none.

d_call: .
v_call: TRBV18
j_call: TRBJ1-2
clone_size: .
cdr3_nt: TGTGCCAGCTCACCAGGAACTCTAGATGGCTACACCTTC
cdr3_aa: CASSPGTLDGYTF

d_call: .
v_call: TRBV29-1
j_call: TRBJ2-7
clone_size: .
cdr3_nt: TGCAGCGTTCTGGGGGACGACTCCTACGAGCAGTACTTC
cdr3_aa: CSVLGDDSYEQYF

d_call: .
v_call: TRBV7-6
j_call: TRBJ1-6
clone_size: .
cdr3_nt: TGTGCCAGCAGCTTAGCGCCAGGGAAGGCACCCCTCCACTTT
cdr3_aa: CASSLAPGKAPLHF

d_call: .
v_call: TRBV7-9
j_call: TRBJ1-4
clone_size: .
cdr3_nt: TGTGCCAGCAGCTTATATTTTGGGCAGGGTGCAACTAATGAAAAACTGTTTTTT
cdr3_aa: CASSLYFGQGATNEKLFF

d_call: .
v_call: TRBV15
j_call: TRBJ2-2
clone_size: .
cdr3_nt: TGTGCCACCAGCAGAGATATGGGGACCGGGGAGCTGTTTTTT
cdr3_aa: CATSRDMGTGELFF

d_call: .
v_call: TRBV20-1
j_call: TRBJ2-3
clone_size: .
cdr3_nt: TGCAGTGCTAAGGACGGAAATACGCAGTATTTT
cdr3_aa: CSAKDGNTQYF

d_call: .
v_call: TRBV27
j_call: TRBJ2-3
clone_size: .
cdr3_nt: TGTGCCAGCAGTAGGGACTTTCCCACAGATACGCAGTATTTT
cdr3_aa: CASSRDFPTDTQYF

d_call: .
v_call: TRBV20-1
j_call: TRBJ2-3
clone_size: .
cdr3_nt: TGCAGTGCTAGCCCTCCGTCATTCGCAGATACGCAGTATTTT
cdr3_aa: CSASPPSFADTQYF

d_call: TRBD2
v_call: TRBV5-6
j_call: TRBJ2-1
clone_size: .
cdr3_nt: TGTGCCAGCAGCTTTCCACGGGGGGGCCTGAATGAGCAGTTCTTC
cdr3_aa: CASSFPRGGLNEQFF

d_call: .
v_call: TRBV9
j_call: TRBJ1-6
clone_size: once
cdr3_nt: TGTGCCAGCAGCGTAGTTCCGGACGAATATGATAATTCACCCCTCCACTTT
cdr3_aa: CASSVVPDEYDNSPLHF

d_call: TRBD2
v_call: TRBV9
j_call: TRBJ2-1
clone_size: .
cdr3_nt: TGTGCCAGCAGCGACCGGGGGGGCTCCTACAATGAGCAGTTCTTC
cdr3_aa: CASSDRGGSYNEQFF

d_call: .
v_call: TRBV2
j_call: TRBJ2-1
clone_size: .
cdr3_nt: TGTGCCAGCAGTGAAAGTGAGGACCGGGGATACAATGAGCAGTTCTTC
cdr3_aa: CASSESEDRGYNEQFF

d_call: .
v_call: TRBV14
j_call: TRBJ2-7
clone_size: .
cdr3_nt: TGTGCCAGCAGCCAAGAACCGGGACGATACGAGCAGTACTTC
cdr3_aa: CASSQEPGRYEQYF

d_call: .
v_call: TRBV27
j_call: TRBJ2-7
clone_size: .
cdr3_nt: TGTGCCACCGAGGAGGGTTACGAGCAGTACTTC
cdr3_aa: CATEEGYEQYF

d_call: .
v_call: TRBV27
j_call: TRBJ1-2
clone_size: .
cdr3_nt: TGTGCCAGCAGCCTGGGAGTCCCCACTAACTATGGCTACACCTTC
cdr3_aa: CASSLGVPTNYGYTF

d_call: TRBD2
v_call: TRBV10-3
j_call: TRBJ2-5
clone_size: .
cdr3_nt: TGTGCCATCAGAGCGGGGAACACTGGAGAAGAGACCCAGTACTTC
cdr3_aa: CAIRAGNTGEETQYF

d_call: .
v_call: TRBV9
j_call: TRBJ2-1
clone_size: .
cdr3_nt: TGTGCCAGCAGCGTAGCGGGCAGCTCCAACAATGAGCAGTTCTTC
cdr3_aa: CASSVAGSSNNEQFF

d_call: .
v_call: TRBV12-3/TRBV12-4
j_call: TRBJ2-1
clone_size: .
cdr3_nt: TGTGCCAGCAGTTCAGGCGGCGTCTACAATGAGCAGTTCTTC
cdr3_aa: CASSSGGVYNEQFF